The TCR beta chain described here comes from a study of human CD8 memory T cell subsets. General observations from the study: Estimation with Chao1 suggested higher diversity among stem-like memory T cells relative to precursor exhausted T cells.

For this clonotype: Its antigen is unidentified.

The CDR3 covers 14 residues. Germline assignment: CDR1 SGHNT and CDR2 YYREEE (reference sequence). It was from buffy coats of healthy donors that the PBMC came. By UMI-labeled 5' RACE, the TCR beta libraries were made. No DNA is given; TCRdb re-called the 5' RACE reads and lists each CDR3 protein once. Its table lists 11,000 or so distinct CDR3 sequences. The sample taken for sequencing was CD8+ T cells from PBMCs. The chain uses TRBV5-4 and TRBJ2-7. The sequence was obtained from a human donor in good health. CDR3 amino acids: CASSFKGSLREQYF.